The 25 T cell receptor beta chains below were found in one sample sequenced in a study of cytotoxic CD8 clonotypes in ibrutinib-treated CLL. Assay used: immunoSEQ multiplex PCR; TCRdb lists only in-frame clones, some missing. The sample has around 70,000 clones, around two thirds seen once. The material was PBMCs, obtained after 12 months of ibrutinib treatment. The receptors derive from a human donor with chronic lymphocytic leukemia.

The rearrangement joins TRBV10-2 to TRBJ2-7, with D perhaps matching TRBD2 (5 bases). Germline lookup yields CDR1 WSHSY and CDR2 SAAADI. The CDR3 loop spans 14 amino acids. Trimming pared 0 bases from V and 5 bases from J, leaving 11 bases between. The CDR3 region has the DNA TGCGCCAGCAGTGAGTCCGCCAGGACTCACGAGCAGTACTTC. Amino acids: CASSESARTHEQYF.

The chain recombines TRBV6-5 with TRBJ2-7; TRBD1 agrees at 10 bases. CDR3 length: 14 amino acids. Germline V gene data show CDR1 as MNHEY and CDR2 as SVGAGI. V dropped 6 bases and J dropped 4; count of bases not matched to a gene: 6. The CDR3 is CASSPDRGRYEQYF. The CDR3 bases are TGTGCCAGCAGCCCCGACAGGGGGCGATACGAGCAGTACTTC.

The chain recombines TRBV9 with TRBJ2-4, with D possibly being TRBD1 (6 bases). Trimming cost V 3 bases and J 2 bases, with 15 bases left between them. The CDR3 is made up of 16 amino acids. Looked up from germline, CDR1 is SGDLS and CDR2 is YYNGEE. CDR3 loop: CASSAGTQVPKNIQYF. Here the CDR3 DNA reads TGTGCCAGCAGCGCCGGGACACAGGTACCCAAAAACATTCAGTACTTC.

The V call is TRBV7-2, the J call TRBJ1-4, with 9 nucleotides matching TRBD1. The ends lost 5 bases at V and 3 bases at J; junction bases unmatched: 4. This CDR3 spans 15 amino acids. Germline CDR1 and CDR2: SGHTA and FQGNSA. The CDR3: CASSPRQGANEKLFF. Written as DNA, the CDR3 is TGTGCCAGCAGCCCCCGACAGGGGGCTAATGAAAAACTGTTTTTT.

V and J are TRBV11-2 and TRBJ1-1, with D possibly TRBD1 on 6 matching bases. The V and J ends lost 5 bases and 5 bases respectively, with 18 bases between them. This CDR3 spans 15 amino acids. Germline CDR1 SGHAT, CDR2 FQNNGV. The CDR3 here is CASSSSGHPKTEAFF. The CDR3 DNA reads TGTGCCAGCAGCAGCTCGGGACACCCTAAGACTGAAGCTTTCTTT.

The chain recombines TRBV4-1 with TRBJ1-6; the D gene is possibly TRBD1 (5 bases). V lost 4 bases to trimming and J lost 0 bases, with 22 bases between them. The CDR3 length is 20 residues. CDR1 and CDR2 (germline): MGHRA, YSYEKL. The CDR3 reads CASSLQLIPGRSSYNSPLHF. CDR3 in DNA: TGCGCCAGCAGCCTACAATTAATTCCGGGACGGAGCTCCTATAATTCACCCCTCCACTTT.

The J gene is TRBJ1-1, the V gene TRBV27; 9 bases match TRBD1. The CDR3 length is 17 residues. CDR1 is MNHEY and CDR2 is SMNVEV in the germline V gene (reference sequence). V dropped 7 bases and J dropped 3; count of bases not matched to a gene: 15. The CDR3 nucleotides are TGTGCCAGCATTAATCGGGGGGACAGGGAGGTTTACACTGAAGCTTTCTTT. Encoded protein: CASINRGDREVYTEAFF.

This chain connects TRBV28 to TRBJ2-7, with no clear D. This CDR3 has 10 residues. The V end lost 8 bases, the J end lost 8 bases, and 10 bases lay between the germline ends. In germline, CDR1 is MDHEN, CDR2 SYDVKM. The CDR3 region has the DNA TGTGCCAGCTCCTTAGACAAGCAGTACTTC. This translates into CASSLDKQYF. Full variable domain (outside the CDR3, taken from reference TRBV28 and TRBJ2-7): DVKVTQSSRYLVKRTGEKVFLECVQDMDHENMFWYRQDPGLGLRLIYFSYDVKMKEKGDIPEGYSVSREKKERFSLILESASTNQTSMYLCASSLDKQYFGPGTRLTVT.

The chain links TRBV7-2 to TRBJ1-1; D is possibly TRBD1 (5 bases). V shed 2 bases and J shed 7 bases, with 11 bases lying between them. This CDR3 is 13 amino acids long. From germline, CDR1 is SGHTA and CDR2 FQGNSA. The CDR3: CASSLFSTVEAFF. CDR3 bases: TGTGCCAGCAGCTTATTCTCGACAGTTGAAGCTTTCTTT.

V usage is TRBV2 and J usage is TRBJ2-3; possible D gene TRBD1, 6 bases. V was shortened by 4 bases and J by 3 bases, with 14 bases between the two germline ends. The CDR3 totals 15 residues. Germline assignment: CDR1 SNHLY and CDR2 FYNNEI. CDR3 DNA: TGTGCCAGCAGTGTAGCAGGGGATCGAACAGATACGCAGTATTTT. It is translated as CASSVAGDRTDTQYF.

This chain links TRBV6-1 with TRBJ2-7; D is uncertain. CDR1 MNHNS and CDR2 SASEGT come from the germline V gene. There are 11 residues in the CDR3. V lost 10 bases and J lost 0, with 7 bases in between. The CDR3 here is CAIQNSYEQYF. CDR3 nucleotide sequence: TGTGCCATCCAGAACTCCTACGAGCAGTACTTC.

This clone came up a few times. The chain carries TRBV5-1 and TRBJ1-1; D not certain. Germline V gene sequence: CDR1 SGHRS, CDR2 YFSETQ. V shed 0 bases and J shed 1 base, with 7 bases lying between them. The CDR3 has 14 residues. CDR3 DNA: TGCGCCAGCAGCTTGGAGGGTAGGAACACTGAAGCTTTCTTT. Protein: CASSLEGRNTEAFF.

The J gene is TRBJ1-2, the V gene TRBV30; D might be TRBD1 (5 bases). CDR1 is GTSNPN and CDR2 is SVGIG in the germline V gene (reference sequence). The CDR3 loop spans 13 amino acids. Trimming took 3 bases from V and 9 from J, leaving 17 bases between them. The CDR3 loop is CAWRRGGGIRYTF. As DNA, the CDR3 is TGTGCCTGGAGGAGGGGCGGGGGGATACGCTACACCTTC.

This sequence joins TRBV10-3 and TRBJ1-3; the match to TRBD1 covers 7 bases. After removal of 2 bases from V and 3 bases from J, the junction contained 16 bases not matched to a gene. This CDR3 comprises 19 residues. Per the germline V gene, CDR1 is ENHRY and CDR2 is SYGVKD. As DNA, the CDR3 is TGTGCCATCAGTGAGGGATTAGGGACAGCACTAAAGGATGGAAACACCATATATTTT. It yields the protein CAISEGLGTALKDGNTIYF.

The V call is TRBV5-6, the J call TRBJ1-4; D perhaps matches TRBD1 (5 bases). The V gene's germline CDR1 is SGHDT and CDR2 YYEEEE. The V gene lost 4 bases and the J gene lost 8 bases, with 18 bases spanning the gap. The CDR3 consists of 15 residues. The CDR3 nucleotides read TGTGCCAGCAGCCAGGTGGGCCAGGGATACGAAAAACTGTTTTTT. Translation gives CASSQVGQGYEKLFF. The variable domain in full, completed from reference TRBV5-6 and TRBJ1-4, reads DAGVTQSPTHLIKTRGQQVTLRCSPKSGHDTVSWYQQALGQGPQFIFQYYEEEERQRGNFPDRFSGHQFPNYSSELNVNALLLGDSALYLCASSQVGQGYEKLFFGSGTQLSVL.

The V and J genes are TRBV5-1 and TRBJ1-1; maybe TRBD1 (5 bases). This CDR3 region has 14 residues. CDR1 is SGHRS, CDR2 YFSETQ, per germline. The V end lost 5 bases, the J end lost 3 bases, and 14 bases lay between the germline ends. The CDR3 DNA is TGCGCCAGCAGTGCCCCGGGGGTGGACACTGAAGCTTTCTTT. Encoded protein: CASSAPGVDTEAFF.

J is TRBJ2-7 and V is TRBV7-2; 7 nucleotides match TRBD1. V was clipped by 4 bases and J by 3 bases; unmatched bases: 6. Germline V gene data show CDR1 as SGHTA and CDR2 as FQGNSA. The CDR3 extends over 14 amino acids. The DNA for the CDR3 is TGTGCCAGCAGCTCTCGACAGGGTAACTACGAGCAGTACTTC. It specifies CASSSRQGNYEQYF.

This clone has only one observation. V and J are TRBV7-3 and TRBJ2-7; D not resolved. V lost 5 bases to trimming and J lost 3 bases, with 14 bases between them. The CDR3 covers 14 residues. Germline CDR1 and CDR2: SGHTA and FQGTGA. CDR3 DNA: TGTGCCAGCAGCCCCGGGCCCTTGAACTACGAGCAGTACTTC. Translating it yields CASSPGPLNYEQYF.

The V and J genes are TRBV18 and TRBJ1-1; tentatively, D is TRBD1 (5 bases). With 9 bases removed from V and 0 bases from J, the gap between germline ends came to 14 bases. The CDR3 is 14 amino acids. From germline, CDR1 is KGHSH and CDR2 LQKENI. In DNA form, the CDR3 reads TGTGCCAGTGCGGGGGGTCTAATGAACACTGAAGCTTTCTTT. Encoded protein: CASAGGLMNTEAFF.

This sequence joins TRBV19 and TRBJ2-7, with D perhaps TRBD1 (6 bases). CDR1 is LNHDA, CDR2 SQIVND, per germline (reference sequence). This CDR3 is 13 amino acids long. The V end was cut by 5 bases, the J end by 3 bases, with 11 bases between. CDR3 coding DNA: TGTGCCAGTAGTCCAGGACAGAACTACGAGCAGTACTTC. This encodes CASSPGQNYEQYF.

In this sample, this clone is medium-sized. The chain combines TRBV7-2 with TRBJ2-6; no firm D call. Germline CDR1 and CDR2: SGHTA and FQGNSA. The V gene lost 6 bases and the J gene lost 2 bases, with 5 bases spanning the gap. This CDR3 spans 13 amino acids. CDR3 loop: CASRFTGANVLTF. CDR3 DNA: TGTGCCAGCAGATTTACTGGGGCCAACGTCCTGACTTTC.

This chain uses TRBV27 with TRBJ2-1; D uncertain. Germline lookup yields CDR1 MNHEY and CDR2 SMNVEV (reference sequence). V was shortened by 5 bases and J by 0 bases, with 11 bases between the two germline ends. The CDR3 length is 15 residues. The CDR3 region is CASSRIQSSYNEQFF. The CDR3 coding sequence is TGTGCCAGCAGTAGAATACAGAGCTCCTACAATGAGCAGTTCTTC.

The V and J genes are TRBV11-2 and TRBJ1-1; the D is unclear. The V gene's germline CDR1 is SGHAT and CDR2 FQNNGV. The V gene lost 5 bases and the J gene lost 2 bases, with 6 bases spanning the gap. This CDR3 region has 12 residues. The CDR3, as DNA: TGTGCCAGCAGCCAACACAACACTGAAGCTTTCTTT. Translated, it gives CASSQHNTEAFF.

CDR3 bases: TGTGCCAGCAGCTCGCCCTCCTACAATGAGCAGTTCTTC. Translation gives CASSSPSYNEQFF. J is TRBJ2-1 and V is TRBV5-4; D is uncertain. Germline V CDR1 and CDR2: SGHNT, YYREEE (reference sequence). This CDR3 is 13 amino acids long. V shed 3 bases and J shed 0 bases, with 4 bases lying between them.

This clone has only one observation. The gene calls are TRBV7-9 and TRBJ2-2; D is unclear. Trimming left V 3 bases short and J 6 bases short, with 14 bases between. The CDR3 sequence is 15 residues long. Per germline, CDR1 SEHNR and CDR2 FQNEAQ (reference sequence). As DNA, the CDR3 is TGTGCCAGCAGCTTTTCGGCGTCTTATTCCGGGGAGCTGTTTTTT. Translated: CASSFSASYSGELFF.